The 29 T cell receptor beta chains below were found in one sample sequenced in a study of shared clonotypes between healthy human individuals. Assay used: immunoSEQ multiplex PCR; TCRdb lists only in-frame clones, some missing. Of about 1.5 million clones listed, roughly 97% were seen once; the top ten hold about 1.2%. Sample: naive CD4+ T cells sorted from blood. Documented subset: CD45RA+ positively selected. These receptors originate from a man aged 30-40 years in good health.

This chain links TRBV12-5 with TRBJ2-3, with TRBD2 matching 14 bases. The V and J ends lost 6 bases and 1 base, in that order; junction bases with no gene match: 9. The CDR3 runs 18 residues. Per germline, CDR1 LGHNT and CDR2 FRNRAP. CDR3: CASGRHMGLAGGTDTQYF. The CDR3 DNA reads TGTGCTAGTGGAAGACACATGGGACTAGCGGGGGGCACAGATACGCAGTATTTT. Looking up the rest from reference TRBV12-5 and TRBJ2-3 gives the full variable domain: DARVTQTPRHKVTEMGQEVTMRCQPILGHNTVFWYRQTMMQGLELLAYFRNRAPLDDSGMPKDRFSAEMPDATLATLKIQPSEPRDSAVYFCASGRHMGLAGGTDTQYFGPGTRLTVL.

The genes are TRBV15 and TRBJ2-7, with 10 bases identical to TRBD2. The CDR3 totals 17 residues. CDR1 LNHNV and CDR2 YYDKDF come from the germline V gene (reference sequence). The ends lost 3 bases at V and 2 bases at J; junction bases unmatched: 10. CDR3 nucleotides: TGTGCCACCAGCAGCAGCCAAGGGACTAGCGTCACCTACGAGCAGTACTTC. Protein product: CATSSSQGTSVTYEQYF.

The CDR3 region has the DNA TGTGCCAGCAGCTACGGGGGGGAGCAGTTCTTC. Protein: CASSYGGEQFF. The genes are TRBV5-4 and TRBJ2-1; TRBD2 aligns across 7 bases. The CDR3 loop spans 11 amino acids. Germline CDR1 reads SGHNT; CDR2 reads YYREEE (reference sequence). Trimming took 3 bases from V and 10 from J; bases not matched to a gene: 1.

This chain links TRBV27 with TRBJ1-2; D gene ambiguous. This CDR3 has 14 residues. CDR1 MNHEY and CDR2 SMNVEV come from the germline V gene (reference sequence). V shed 5 bases and J shed 2 bases, with 12 bases lying between them. CDR3 bases: TGTGCCAGCAGTCAGACATATGGAAACTATGGCTACACCTTC. This translates into CASSQTYGNYGYTF.

Comments on this clone: The junction shows a germline mismatch at one end, possibly a read error. Distinct nucleotide sequences in the sample also encode this CDR3. V is TRBV11-3 and J is TRBJ2-3; D gene ambiguous. This CDR3 contains 13 residues. The germline V gene encodes CDR1 SGHNT and CDR2 YENEEA. CDR3 sequence: CASSLGLTDTQYF. CDR3 in DNA: TGTGCCAGCAGTTTAGGTCTTACAGATACGCAGTATTTT. The full variable domain, in which reference TRBV11-3 and TRBJ2-3 provide the parts outside the CDR3, is EAGVVQSPRYKIIEKKQPVAFWCNPISGHNTLYWYLQNLGQGPELLIRYENEEAVDDSQLPKDRFSAERLKGVDSTLKIQPAELGDSAVYLCASSLGLTDTQYFGPGTRLTVL.

V and J are TRBV28 and TRBJ2-3; D might be TRBD2 (5 bases). The CDR3 extends over 14 amino acids. Germline V gene lookup returns CDR1 MDHEN and CDR2 SYDVKM. Trimming shortened V by 5 bases and J by 5 bases, and 14 bases separated the two germline ends. The CDR3 coding sequence is TGTGCCAGCAGTCCTTCCGGGATCCGAGATACGCAGTATTTT. This sequence encodes CASSPSGIRDTQYF.

The chain carries TRBV6-1 and TRBJ2-7, with 12 bases that match TRBD1. This CDR3 is 15 amino acids long. CDR1 and CDR2 (germline): MNHNS, SASEGT. Losses at the gene ends were 6 bases for V and 5 bases for J; bases not matched to a gene: 8. CDR3 in amino acids: CASRAGTGGKNEQYF. The CDR3 DNA reads TGTGCCAGCAGGGCCGGGACAGGGGGCAAAAACGAGCAGTACTTC.

The rearrangement uses TRBV5-4 and TRBJ2-5, with D possibly being TRBD1 (6 bases). Deletions cut 9 bases from V and 1 base from J, with 13 bases between. Germline assignment: CDR1 SGHNT and CDR2 YYREEE (reference sequence). The CDR3 loop spans 13 amino acids. For the CDR3, the DNA is TGTGCCACCACAGGGTTGACCCAAGAGACCCAGTACTTC. This codes for CATTGLTQETQYF.

This clone was seen only once. V gene TRBV7-9 combines with J gene TRBJ1-1; D unresolved. Germline V gene sequence: CDR1 SEHNR, CDR2 FQNEAQ (reference sequence). There are 13 residues in the CDR3. Trimming took off 4 bases at V and 10 bases at J, with 16 bases between the two ends. The CDR3 sequence: CASSSTNRDRAFF. Written as DNA, the CDR3 is TGTGCCAGCAGCTCGACGAACCGAGATCGAGCTTTCTTT. Supplemented by reference TRBV7-9 and TRBJ1-1, the full variable domain reads DTGVSQNPRHKITKRGQNVTFRCDPISEHNRLYWYRQTLGQGPEFLTYFQNEAQLEKSRLLSDRFSAERPKGSFSTLEIQRTEQGDSAMYLCASSSTNRDRAFFGQGTRLTVV.

J is TRBJ2-1 and V is TRBV19, with 9 bases matching TRBD2. V shed 7 bases, J shed 4 bases, and the junction held 8 bases outside the gene matches. This CDR3 has 15 amino acids. Germline CDR1 LNHDA, CDR2 SQIVND (reference sequence). CDR3 sequence reads: CASTSGTSLYNEQFF. The CDR3 nucleotides are TGTGCCAGTACGTCCGGGACTAGCCTATACAATGAGCAGTTCTTC.

J is TRBJ1-2 and V is TRBV28, with a tentative D call TRBD1 (5 bases). Germline V gives CDR1 MDHEN, CDR2 SYDVKM. With 3 bases removed from V and 7 bases from J, the gap between germline ends came to 12 bases. The CDR3 has 13 residues. CDR3 nucleotide sequence: TGTGCCAGCAGTTTGAAGGGGAAGGTTGGCTACACCTTC. Translating it yields CASSLKGKVGYTF.

The chain is built from TRBV29-1 and TRBJ2-7, with TRBD2 matching over 12 bases. Germline CDR1 is SQVTM and CDR2 is ANQGSEA. The CDR3 length is 17 residues. Trimming took 5 bases from V and 2 from J; bases not matched to a gene: 13. The CDR3 spells CSVSFGTSGSVPYEQYF. For the CDR3, the DNA is TGCAGCGTTAGTTTCGGGACTAGCGGGTCAGTTCCCTACGAGCAGTACTTC.

This clone was recorded once. This chain joins TRBV5-4 and TRBJ2-3; 11 bases fit TRBD2. There are 17 residues in the CDR3. Germline CDR1 is SGHNT and CDR2 is YYREEE (reference sequence). V lost 6 bases to trimming and J lost 6 bases; unmatched junction nucleotides: 15. The CDR3 here is CASTKQGLAEAGDTQYF. Here the CDR3 DNA reads TGTGCCAGCACCAAACAGGGACTAGCGGAGGCGGGGGATACGCAGTATTTT.

CDR3 loop: CASSPSFRRGLAATGELFF. The CDR3 DNA sequence: TGTGCCAGCTCACCATCTTTTCGGAGAGGACTAGCCGCGACCGGGGAGCTGTTTTTT. This rearrangement joins TRBV18 to TRBJ2-2; the match to TRBD2 covers 8 bases. Germline values: CDR1 KGHSH, CDR2 LQKENI. The CDR3 loop spans 19 amino acids. The J segment lost 5 bases and the V segment lost 2 bases, leaving 16 bases of the junction unmatched.

The genes are TRBV5-1 and TRBJ2-5; possibly TRBD1 for D (5 bases). The germline gives CDR1 SGHRS, CDR2 YFSETQ. The CDR3 is 15 residues long. Trimming took 0 bases from V and 5 from J, leaving 14 bases between them. In DNA form, the CDR3 reads TGCGCCAGCAGCTTGGTAGGCAGGGAAGGGGAGACCCAGTACTTC. Amino acid sequence: CASSLVGREGETQYF.

This chain links TRBV9 with TRBJ2-7; tentative D call: TRBD1 (5 bases). This CDR3 has 14 residues. Germline assignment: CDR1 SGDLS and CDR2 YYNGEE. With 0 bases removed from V and 6 bases from J, the gap between germline ends came to 13 bases. CDR3 region: CASSVGTPTSEQYF. The CDR3 DNA is TGTGCCAGCAGCGTAGGGACACCCACCAGCGAGCAGTACTTC.

This chain connects TRBV5-1 to TRBJ1-4; D gene uncertain. Germline lookup yields CDR1 SGHRS and CDR2 YFSETQ. The CDR3 totals 17 residues. Trimming left V 0 bases short and J 0 bases short, with 12 bases between. The CDR3, as DNA: TGCGCCAGCAGCTTGGCCTACTACGGGGCAACTAATGAAAAACTGTTTTTT. As protein: CASSLAYYGATNEKLFF.

The chain joins TRBV18 to TRBJ2-3; 12 bases are shared with TRBD2. The CDR3 is 21 residues long. J gave up 5 bases and V 3 bases, and 21 bases lay outside the gene matches. The germline gives CDR1 KGHSH, CDR2 LQKENI. The CDR3 DNA follows: TGTGCCAGCTCACCCCGAAGACTAGCGGGAGCCAGAGTCGCTGCCCGAGATACGCAGTATTTT. Translation gives CASSPRRLAGARVAARDTQYF.

V is TRBV2 and J is TRBJ1-4, with 7 bases matching TRBD1. V was clipped by 5 bases and J by 8 bases; unmatched bases: 8. CDR1 is SNHLY, CDR2 FYNNEI, per germline. This CDR3 region has 14 residues. The CDR3 nucleotides are TGTGCCAGCAGTTACCGAACAGGGGCCGAAAAACTGTTTTTT. The encoded protein is CASSYRTGAEKLFF.

The chain recombines TRBV11-2 with TRBJ2-7; 10 nucleotides agree with TRBD1. The CDR3 is 15 amino acids. V gave up 5 bases and J gave up 6 bases; unmatched junction bases: 10. Germline CDR1 reads SGHAT; CDR2 reads FQNNGV. CDR3 in amino acids: CASSGQGVWSTEQYF. The CDR3, as DNA: TGTGCCAGCAGCGGACAGGGGGTCTGGTCTACCGAGCAGTACTTC.

The chain couples TRBV5-8 to TRBJ2-3; TRBD2 matches 14 bases. Germline loops: CDR1 SGHTS, CDR2 YDEGEE. The CDR3 contains 19 residues. The J segment lost 2 bases and the V segment lost 4 bases, leaving 12 bases of the junction unmatched. The CDR3 DNA reads TGTGCCAGCAGCGTACCGGGACTAGCGGGGGACCTCATCACAGATACGCAGTATTTT. As protein: CASSVPGLAGDLITDTQYF.

V usage is TRBV6-6 and J usage is TRBJ2-1; no reliable D call. The CDR3 runs to 15 residues. Germline assignment: CDR1 MNHNY and CDR2 SVGAGI (reference sequence). V gave up 2 bases and J gave up 7 bases, with 15 bases separating them. The CDR3 is CASSYERKGFNEQFF. The CDR3 nucleotides are TGTGCCAGCAGTTACGAGAGAAAGGGTTTTAATGAGCAGTTCTTC.

J is TRBJ2-7 and V is TRBV4-3; the D gene could be TRBD1 or TRBD2 (5 bases each). The length of the CDR3 is 14 residues. Germline CDR1 reads LGHNA; CDR2 reads YSLEER. V gave up 0 bases and J gave up 7 bases, with 13 bases separating them. The CDR3 sequence: CASSQEAGTGEQYF. In DNA, the CDR3 is TGCGCCAGCAGCCAAGAAGCAGGGACGGGAGAGCAGTACTTC.

This chain joins TRBV7-9 and TRBJ1-5; D is perhaps TRBD1 (5 bases). The V end was cut by 3 bases, the J end by 8 bases, with 8 bases between. This CDR3 has 12 amino acids. Per germline, CDR1 SEHNR and CDR2 FQNEAQ (reference sequence). CDR3 region: CASSFIGEPQHF. The DNA for the CDR3 is TGTGCCAGCAGCTTTATAGGGGAGCCCCAGCATTTT.

This clone came up once. This sequence joins TRBV27 and TRBJ2-1, with a weak D call TRBD1 (6 bases). Germline V gene sequence: CDR1 MNHEY, CDR2 SMNVEV (reference sequence). The CDR3 has 14 residues. V was trimmed by 1 base and J by 5 bases, leaving 9 bases between them. The chain's CDR3 is CASSLYRENNEQFF. The DNA for the CDR3 is TGTGCCAGCAGTTTATACAGGGAGAACAATGAGCAGTTCTTC.

The chain links TRBV7-9 to TRBJ2-5; 7 nucleotides line up with TRBD1. This CDR3 has 16 residues. Germline CDR1 is SEHNR and CDR2 is FQNEAQ (reference sequence). Trimming cost V 5 bases and J 5 bases; bases outside gene matches: 14. CDR3 coding DNA: TGTGCCAGCAGCCACAGGGGCGGCAGGGGGATGGAGACCCAGTACTTC. Protein sequence: CASSHRGGRGMETQYF.

This chain joins TRBV19 and TRBJ2-4; unclear D gene. The CDR3 is made up of 16 amino acids. The germline gives CDR1 LNHDA, CDR2 SQIVND (reference sequence). Trimming left V 5 bases short and J 0 bases short, with 14 bases between. CDR3 amino acids: CASSSHLRLAKNIQYF. CDR3 bases: TGTGCCAGTAGTTCCCATTTGAGGCTAGCCAAAAACATTCAGTACTTC.

Only one count was recorded for this clone. This chain joins TRBV5-5 and TRBJ2-4; D remains ambiguous. Germline V gene sequence: CDR1 SGHKS, CDR2 YYEKEE (reference sequence). V was pared by 4 bases and J by 8 bases, with 22 bases between. The CDR3 is made up of 16 amino acids. CDR3: CASSNPLPPPGDIQYF. The CDR3, as DNA: TGTGCCAGCAGCAACCCGCTCCCCCCACCTGGGGACATTCAGTACTTC.

A single count supports this clone. The gene calls are TRBV25-1 and TRBJ2-7; 7 bases are shared with TRBD1. There are 14 residues in the CDR3. Germline values: CDR1 MGHDK, CDR2 SYGVNS. J was trimmed by 6 bases and V by 5 bases; bases with no gene match: 10. The chain's CDR3 is CASSRTGSGSEQYF. DNA of the CDR3: TGTGCCAGCAGTAGGACAGGATCAGGGAGCGAGCAGTACTTC.